This T cell receptor beta chain was profiled in a study of shared clonotypes between healthy human individuals. Study conclusions and caveats: Clonotype sharing among the donors was expected to vary with sequencing depth. Incompleteness in sorted-subset sequencing, despite large depth, was shown by rarefaction.

This clone appeared a single time. Its cognate antigen is unknown. Naivety among CD8 cells was defined by CD45RO negativity and positive CCR7 selection, thereby excluding terminally differentiated effector memory CD45RA+ cells. Each sample came from a Caucasian adult donor living in Nashville, Tennessee. Sequencing was performed with immunoSEQ multiplex PCR; in TCRdb, only in-frame clones are kept and a portion is missing. The table records about 2 million clones, about 95% of them present only once. This CDR3 is 15 amino acids long. Trimming shortened V by 1 base and J by 2 bases, and 10 bases separated the two germline ends. CDR1 and CDR2 (germline): SGHAT, FQNNGV.

Sequences were obtained from naive CD8+ T cells sorted from blood. The chain joins TRBV11-2 to TRBJ2-3; D remains unclear. The receptor comes from a man aged 18 to 29 in good health. CDR3 loop: CASSLVTAFTDTQYF. The CDR3 DNA reads as TGTGCCAGCAGCTTAGTAACGGCATTCACAGATACGCAGTATTTT.